This record looks at one TCR beta chain sequence and its context. Its binding antigen is unknown. Base qualities are missing; no much larger clone stands one base away. The CDR3 starts with the cysteine, ends with the phenylalanine, and has 13 residues. The sequence is cut down to CDR3 DNA, 39 bases in frame from base 1. The germline ends are 12 bases apart after V is trimmed by 6 bases and J by 2 bases. The germline V gene provides CDR1 SGHRS and CDR2 YFSETQ. The entire isolated RNA was reverse transcribed using the High Capacity cDNA Reverse Transcription Kit, and thus expressed TCRB transcripts were sequenced. Deep immunoSEQ sequencing was performed on naive, central memory and regulatory T cell samples, with an average of around 3.5 million total reads per sample. Sorted cells were lysed in RLT buffer, and RNA was extracted using DNase-treated RNeasy Micro or Mini kits according to cell number. Each cell subset was processed on its own to prevent cross-contamination, while patient and healthy donor samples were processed together. TCRB sequences were amplified from cDNA with the immunoSEQ multiplex PCR, producing 87-bp fragments spanning the CDR3 region. Amplicons were sequenced on the Illumina HiSeq platform. On the authors' methods: PCR bias was computationally corrected using synthetic template baselines, reads within Hamming distance 2 were collapsed, and singletons that could not be merged were discarded. By aligning reads against IMGT, V, D and J genes, CDR3 length, and insertions or deletions at six rearrangement sites were assigned. Within each subset, clonotype counts were normalized to sorted cell number, and only after that were true diversity and Gini coefficients computed with the tcR R package. Repertoire sharing was quantified using the overlap coefficient calculated on TCRB nucleotide sequences. This is the immuneACCESS table as TCRdb keeps it, with only in-frame sequences that have V and J called. A part of the clones is gone; compared with another copy, unresolved V genes explain less than half, and the rest is unexplained. That table supplies the V and J calls and clone size; D and trimming were determined from the DNA. The sample table records roughly 130,000 clones; 9.2% of these occur just once. 0.68% of the sample goes to the ten largest clones.

Each donor gave one peripheral blood draw, about 100 mL on average, collected into heparinised tubes. A BD FACSAria II and a panel including CD45RO, CCR7, CD25, CD127, CD95 and CD27 were used to sort naive, central memory, regulatory and stem cell-like memory CD4+ T cells. All sorted populations exceeded 95% purity. Right away, PBMCs were isolated by Lymphoprep density gradient centrifugation and were stained directly, with no culture step. So that batch effects would be minimized, each experiment stained and sorted samples in pairs, pairing one healthy donor with one patient. This sample is part of a study of beta chain features in type 1 diabetes (dated by TCRdb to the late 2010s). Turning to the overall study: Mean age, gender distribution, total cell number and subset yield were not different between patients and healthy donors. Regulatory and stem cell-like memory subsets were isolated from only 8 patients and roughly eight healthy donors, whereas naive and central memory subsets came from all 30 or so donors. A total of roughly 100 million sorted cells were examined across all samples, and the number of cells per subset was strongly correlated with RNA yield. The study compared TCRB repertoires of sorted circulating CD4+ T cell subsets between recently diagnosed type 1 diabetes patients and matched healthy donors.

General conclusions and limits of the study: Type 1 diabetes patients showed a moderate but significant shortening of TCRB CDR3 length in all four CD4+ subsets. Patients with type 1 diabetes made fewer insertions and deleted more nucleotides at VDJ recombination sites, implying thymic rearrangement abnormalities. Because small numbers of individuals were included in the HLA sub-analyses, any influence of HLA type on TCRB rearrangement was left unresolved. Naive, central memory and regulatory TCRB repertoires appeared to be more alike among patients than among healthy donors. Because cDNA rather than genomic DNA was sequenced, highly expressing activated cells could have been over-represented, although no difference in activation and CD3 levels was found between groups. Shorter templates might be favored by PCR, yet because patient and control samples were amplified and corrected together, any such skew would affect both groups equally.

The origin of this receptor is a man between 18 and 35 years old in good health. The V and J genes are TRBV5-1 and TRBJ2-7; TRBD1 is a weak D gene call, 6 bases matching. The sample taken for sequencing was central memory CD4+ T cells from blood. Here is the DNA: TGCGCCAGCAATGGGGGCCGAACCTACGAGCAGTACTTC. This yields the protein CASNGGRTYEQYF.